This T cell receptor (beta chain) was captured in a study of blood T cells in healthy people across ages. The V end lost 1 base, the J end lost 9 bases, and 7 bases lay between the germline ends. CDR3 size: 12 residues. Germline V CDR1 and CDR2: LGHNT, FRNRAP. About this clonotype: The antigen is unknown.

It was with a sample-barcoded 5' primer and a J-beta primer mix that a second PCR of roughly 6 to 11 cycles was run. TCRdb recomputed calls from the 5' RACE reads with MiXCR, one row per CDR3 protein. The profile covers 700,000 to 1,000,000 distinct CDR3 sequences, with around 42% appearing a single time and about 21% taken by the ten largest. Study findings and constraints: From one million sequenced T cells, diversity estimates were lower bounds. Expanded clonotype changes were possibly confounded by unknown donor CMV status.

The receptor comes from a man aged 60-69 years in good health. The chain has TRBV12-5 and TRBJ2-1; no reliable D call. Sequenced sample: blood. The CDR3 DNA reads TGTGCTAGTGGTTTGGGGGGTTCTGAGCAGTTCTTC. As protein: CASGLGGSEQFF.